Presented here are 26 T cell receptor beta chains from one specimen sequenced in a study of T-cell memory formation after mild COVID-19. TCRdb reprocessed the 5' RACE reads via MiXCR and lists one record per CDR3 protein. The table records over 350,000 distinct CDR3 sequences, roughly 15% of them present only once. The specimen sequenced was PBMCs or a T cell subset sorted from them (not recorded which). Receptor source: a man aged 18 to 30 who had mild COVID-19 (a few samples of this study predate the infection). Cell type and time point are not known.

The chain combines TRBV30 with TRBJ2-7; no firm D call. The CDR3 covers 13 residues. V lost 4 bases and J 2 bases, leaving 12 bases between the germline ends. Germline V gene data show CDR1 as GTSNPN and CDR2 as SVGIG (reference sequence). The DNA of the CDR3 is TGTGCCTGGACACCGTGGGAAACCTACGAGCAGTACTTC. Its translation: CAWTPWETYEQYF.

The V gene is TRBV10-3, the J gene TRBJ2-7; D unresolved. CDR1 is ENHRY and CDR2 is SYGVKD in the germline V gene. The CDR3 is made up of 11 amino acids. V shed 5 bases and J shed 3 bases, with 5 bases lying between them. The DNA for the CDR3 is TGTGCCATCAGTCCGGGCTACGAGCAGTACTTC. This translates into CAISPGYEQYF.

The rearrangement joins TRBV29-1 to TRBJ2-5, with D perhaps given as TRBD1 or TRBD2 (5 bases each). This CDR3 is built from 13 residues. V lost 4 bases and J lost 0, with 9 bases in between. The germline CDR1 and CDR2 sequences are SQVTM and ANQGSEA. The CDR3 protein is CSVGRGHQETQYF. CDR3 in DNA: TGCAGCGTTGGAAGGGGACACCAAGAGACCCAGTACTTC.

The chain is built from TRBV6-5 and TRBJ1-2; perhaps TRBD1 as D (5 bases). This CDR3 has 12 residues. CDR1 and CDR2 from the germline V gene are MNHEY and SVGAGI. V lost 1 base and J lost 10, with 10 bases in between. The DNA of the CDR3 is TGTGCCAGCAGTTACTGGGGACGCTACTACACCTTC. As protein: CASSYWGRYYTF.

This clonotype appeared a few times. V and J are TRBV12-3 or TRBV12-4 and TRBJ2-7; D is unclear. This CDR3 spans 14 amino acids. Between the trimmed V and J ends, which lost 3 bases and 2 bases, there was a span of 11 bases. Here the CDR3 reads CASSLAPLAYEQYF. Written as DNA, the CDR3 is TGTGCCAGCAGTTTGGCCCCCTTAGCCTACGAGCAGTACTTC.

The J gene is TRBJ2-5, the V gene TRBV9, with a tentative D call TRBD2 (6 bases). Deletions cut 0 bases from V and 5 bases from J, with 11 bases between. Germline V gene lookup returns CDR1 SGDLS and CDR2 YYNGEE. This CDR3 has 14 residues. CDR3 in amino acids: CASSVELAGETQYF. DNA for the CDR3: TGTGCCAGCAGCGTAGAACTAGCAGGCGAGACCCAGTACTTC.

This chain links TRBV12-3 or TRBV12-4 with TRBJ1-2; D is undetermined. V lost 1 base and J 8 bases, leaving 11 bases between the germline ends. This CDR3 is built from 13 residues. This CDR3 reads CASSLGRGPGYTF. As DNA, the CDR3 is TGTGCCAGCAGTTTAGGTCGTGGTCCGGGCTACACCTTC.

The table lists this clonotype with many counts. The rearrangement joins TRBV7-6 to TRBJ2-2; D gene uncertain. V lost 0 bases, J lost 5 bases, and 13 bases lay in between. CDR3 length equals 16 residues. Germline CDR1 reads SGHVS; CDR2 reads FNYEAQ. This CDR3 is CASSLAAPVGTGELFF. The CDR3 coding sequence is TGTGCCAGCAGCTTAGCCGCACCAGTGGGAACCGGGGAGCTGTTTTTT.

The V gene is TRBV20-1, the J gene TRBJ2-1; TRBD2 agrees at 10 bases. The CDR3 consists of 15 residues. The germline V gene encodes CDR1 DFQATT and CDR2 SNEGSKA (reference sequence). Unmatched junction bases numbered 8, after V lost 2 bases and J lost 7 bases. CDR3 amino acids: CSARSGLAARNEQFF. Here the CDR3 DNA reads TGCAGTGCTAGAAGTGGACTAGCGGCTAGAAATGAGCAGTTCTTC.

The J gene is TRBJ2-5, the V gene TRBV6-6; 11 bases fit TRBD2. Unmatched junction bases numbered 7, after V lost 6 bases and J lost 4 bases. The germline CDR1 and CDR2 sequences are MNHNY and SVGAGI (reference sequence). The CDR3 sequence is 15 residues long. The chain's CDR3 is CASSKLAGEGETQYF. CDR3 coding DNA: TGTGCCAGCAGCAAACTAGCGGGGGAGGGAGAGACCCAGTACTTC.

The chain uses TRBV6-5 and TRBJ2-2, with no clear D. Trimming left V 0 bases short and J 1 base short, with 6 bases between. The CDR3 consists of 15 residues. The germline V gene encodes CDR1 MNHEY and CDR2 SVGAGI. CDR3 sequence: CASSYSWGNTGELFF. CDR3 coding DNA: TGTGCCAGCAGTTACTCCTGGGGGAACACCGGGGAGCTGTTTTTT.

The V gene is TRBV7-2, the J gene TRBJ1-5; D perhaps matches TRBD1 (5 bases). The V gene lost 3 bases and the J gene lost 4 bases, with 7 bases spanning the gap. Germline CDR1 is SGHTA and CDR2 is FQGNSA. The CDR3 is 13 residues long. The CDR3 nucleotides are TGTGCCAGCAGCTTTGGGGCAAATCAGCCCCAGCATTTT. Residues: CASSFGANQPQHF.

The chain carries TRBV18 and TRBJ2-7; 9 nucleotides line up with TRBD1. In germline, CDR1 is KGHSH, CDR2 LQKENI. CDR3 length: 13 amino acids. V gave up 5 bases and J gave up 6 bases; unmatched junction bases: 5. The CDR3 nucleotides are TGTGCCAGCTCAGGGGACAGGGTGTCCGAGCAGTACTTC. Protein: CASSGDRVSEQYF.

CDR3 protein: CASSLSSVSGNTIYF. The DNA of the CDR3 is TGTGCCAGCAGCTTAAGTTCAGTCTCTGGAAACACCATATATTTT. The rearrangement joins TRBV7-2 to TRBJ1-3; D not certain. Looked up from germline, CDR1 is SGHTA and CDR2 is FQGNSA. This CDR3 region has 15 residues. Trimming cost V 2 bases and J 0 bases, with 8 bases left between them. Full variable domain (outside the CDR3, taken from reference TRBV7-2 and TRBJ1-3): GAGVSQSPSNKVTEKGKDVELRCDPISGHTALYWYRQSLGQGLEFLIYFQGNSAPDKSGLPSDRFSAERTGGSVSTLTIQRTQQEDSAVYLCASSLSSVSGNTIYFGEGSWLTVV.

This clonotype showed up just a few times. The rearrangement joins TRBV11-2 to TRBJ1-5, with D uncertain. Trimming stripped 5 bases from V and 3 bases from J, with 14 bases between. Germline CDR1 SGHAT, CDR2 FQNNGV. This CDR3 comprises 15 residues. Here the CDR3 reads CASSPQTQYNQPQHF. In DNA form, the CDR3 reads TGTGCCAGCAGCCCCCAAACCCAGTACAATCAGCCCCAGCATTTT.

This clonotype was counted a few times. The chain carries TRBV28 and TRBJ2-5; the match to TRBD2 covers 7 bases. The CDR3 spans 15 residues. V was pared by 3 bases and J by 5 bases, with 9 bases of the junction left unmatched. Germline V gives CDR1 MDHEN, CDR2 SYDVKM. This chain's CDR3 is CASSLLGGRVETQYF. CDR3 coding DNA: TGTGCCAGCAGTTTGCTCGGGGGGAGAGTGGAGACCCAGTACTTC.

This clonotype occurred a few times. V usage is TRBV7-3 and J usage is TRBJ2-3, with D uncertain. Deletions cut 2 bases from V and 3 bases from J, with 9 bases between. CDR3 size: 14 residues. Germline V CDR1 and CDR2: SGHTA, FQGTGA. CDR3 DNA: TGTGCCAGCAGCTTATTGGGTTTTACAGATACGCAGTATTTT. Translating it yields CASSLLGFTDTQYF.

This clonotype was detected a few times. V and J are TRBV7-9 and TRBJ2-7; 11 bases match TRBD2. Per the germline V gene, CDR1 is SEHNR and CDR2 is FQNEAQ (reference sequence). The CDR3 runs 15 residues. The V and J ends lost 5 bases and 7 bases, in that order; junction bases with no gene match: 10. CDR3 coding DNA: TGTGCCAGCAGCGCTCGAGGGACTAGCGGTTCGGAGCAGTACGTC. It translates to CASSARGTSGSEQYV.

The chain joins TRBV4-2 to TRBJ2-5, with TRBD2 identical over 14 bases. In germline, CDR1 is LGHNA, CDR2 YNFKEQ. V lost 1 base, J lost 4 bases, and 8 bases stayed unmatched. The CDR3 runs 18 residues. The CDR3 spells CASSQGTSGGLGGETQYF. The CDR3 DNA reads TGTGCCAGCAGCCAAGGGACTAGCGGGGGGTTGGGAGGAGAGACCCAGTACTTC.

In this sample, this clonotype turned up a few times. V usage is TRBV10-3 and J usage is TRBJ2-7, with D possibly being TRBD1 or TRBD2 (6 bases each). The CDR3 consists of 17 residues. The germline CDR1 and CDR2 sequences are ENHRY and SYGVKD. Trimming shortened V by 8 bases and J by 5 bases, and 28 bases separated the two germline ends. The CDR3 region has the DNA TGTGCCATCTCCCCCCTGCGGGGTCTTGGCCGGGGGCACGAGCAGTACTTC. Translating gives CAISPLRGLGRGHEQYF.

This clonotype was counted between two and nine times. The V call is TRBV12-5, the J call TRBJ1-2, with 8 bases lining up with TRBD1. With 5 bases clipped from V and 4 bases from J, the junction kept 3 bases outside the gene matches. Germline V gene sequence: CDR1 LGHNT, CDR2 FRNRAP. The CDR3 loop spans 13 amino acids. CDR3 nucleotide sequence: TGTGCTAGTGGTCCAGGGACAGGCTATGGCTACACCTTC. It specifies CASGPGTGYGYTF.

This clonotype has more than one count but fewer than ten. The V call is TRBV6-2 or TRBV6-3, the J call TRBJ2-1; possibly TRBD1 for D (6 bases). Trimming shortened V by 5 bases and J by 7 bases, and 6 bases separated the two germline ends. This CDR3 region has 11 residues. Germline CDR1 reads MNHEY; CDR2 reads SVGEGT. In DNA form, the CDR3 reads TGTGCCAGCAGTACAGGGAATGAGCAGTTCTTC. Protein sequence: CASSTGNEQFF.

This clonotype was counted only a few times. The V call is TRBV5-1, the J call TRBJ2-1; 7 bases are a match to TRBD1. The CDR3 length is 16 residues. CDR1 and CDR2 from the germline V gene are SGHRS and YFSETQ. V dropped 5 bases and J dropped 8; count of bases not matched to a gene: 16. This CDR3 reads CASSLSPQGVPDEQFF. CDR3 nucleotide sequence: TGCGCCAGCAGTTTGTCACCCCAGGGGGTTCCGGATGAGCAGTTCTTC.

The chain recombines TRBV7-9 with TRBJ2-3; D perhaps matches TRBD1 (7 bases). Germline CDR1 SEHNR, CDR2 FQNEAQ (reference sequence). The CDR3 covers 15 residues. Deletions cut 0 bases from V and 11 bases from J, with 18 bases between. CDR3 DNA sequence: TGTGCCAGCAGCTTAGCAACTAGCAGGGGGATTTTGCAGTATTTT. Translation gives CASSLATSRGILQYF.

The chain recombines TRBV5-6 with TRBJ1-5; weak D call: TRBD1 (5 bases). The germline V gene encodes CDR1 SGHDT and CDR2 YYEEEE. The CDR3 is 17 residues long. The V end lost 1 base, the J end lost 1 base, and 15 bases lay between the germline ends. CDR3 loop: CASSLRTTGGSNQPQHF. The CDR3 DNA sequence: TGTGCCAGCAGCTTGCGTACCACAGGCGGGAGCAATCAGCCCCAGCATTTT.

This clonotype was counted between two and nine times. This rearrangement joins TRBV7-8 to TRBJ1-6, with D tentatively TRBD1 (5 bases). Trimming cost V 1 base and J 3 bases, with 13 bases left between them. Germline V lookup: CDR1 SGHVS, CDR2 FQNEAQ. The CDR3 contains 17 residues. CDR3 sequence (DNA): TGTGCCAGCAGCTTAGGGTCCGGGGCGAACTATAATTCACCCCTCCACTTT. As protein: CASSLGSGANYNSPLHF.